The entry below gives a single T cell receptor beta chain sequence along with its context. Its antigen is unknown. Other nucleotide sequences in the sample specify the same CDR3. The sample is drawn from a study of cytomegalovirus exposure and HLA in healthy donors. Study-level points and caveats: Among TCR beta chains, those listed as cytomegalovirus-associated numbered 164. By a later analysis, the bulk of CMV-associated TCR beta chains appeared HLA-restricted.

Germline V gene sequence: CDR1 SEHNR, CDR2 FQNEAQ (reference sequence). This CDR3 contains 16 residues. V lost 5 bases and J 5 bases, leaving 19 bases between the germline ends. Researchers ran the PCR with 60 Vbeta and 13 Jbeta primers. Generated by immunoSEQ multiplex PCR, the TCRdb table keeps only in-frame clones and is missing some. The table has about 220,000 clones, 80% to 85% seen once; the top ten hold roughly 0.7%. Material for sequencing was PBMCs. The rearrangement links TRBV7-9 to TRBJ1-5; no definite D call. The sequence was obtained from a boy aged 2 to 10 in good health and CMV-seronegative. CDR3 DNA sequence: TGTGCCAGCAGCCTCTCCAGGCGCCATGTCCATCAGCCCCAGCATTTT. This gives the protein CASSLSRRHVHQPQHF. Filled out from reference TRBV7-9 and TRBJ1-5, the complete variable domain reads DTGVSQNPRHKITKRGQNVTFRCDPISEHNRLYWYRQTLGQGPEFLTYFQNEAQLEKSRLLSDRFSAERPKGSFSTLEIQRTEQGDSAMYLCASSLSRRHVHQPQHFGDGTRLSIL.